The next 28 T cell receptor beta chains were all read from a single sample in a study of blood T cell repertoires in COVID-19 (TCRdb year 2020). Receptors were amplified or captured by the immunoSEQ multiplex PCR assay. TCRdb provides this immuneACCESS table in a form limited to in-frame rearrangements. Some clones are lacking; in checked studies, under half of them reflect an unresolved V gene, and why the rest are absent is not known. Across this sample there are some 150,000 clones, with about 80% seen only once. Together, the top ten hold about 5% of the sample. The sequenced sample consisted of peripheral blood. These receptors were obtained from a human donor in a cohort sampled during active COVID-19.

The gene calls are TRBV12-3 or TRBV12-4 and TRBJ1-5; D may be TRBD1 (5 bases). The CDR3 length is 11 residues. V lost 7 bases to trimming and J lost 9 bases, with 10 bases between them. The CDR3 region has the DNA TGTGCCAGCACCCATCAGGGGCCCCAGCATTTT. It specifies CASTHQGPQHF.

The CDR3 DNA reads TGTGCAAGTCGCTTAGCTAGCGGGAGGGCAGGCACCGGGGAGCTGTTTTTT. Its translation: CASRLASGRAGTGELFF. This chain connects TRBV12-2 to TRBJ2-2; the table's D call, TRBD2, has no DNA check behind it. TRBV12-2 has pseudogene status. The CDR3 consists of 17 residues.

This chain links TRBV10-3 with TRBJ1-4; 8 bases match TRBD1. Germline V gene sequence: CDR1 ENHRY, CDR2 SYGVKD. The CDR3 runs to 14 residues. V lost 3 bases to trimming and J lost 7 bases; unmatched junction nucleotides: 4. This chain's CDR3 is CAISEQGVTEKLFF. The CDR3, as DNA: TGTGCCATCAGTGAACAGGGGGTAACTGAAAAACTGTTTTTT.

V is TRBV7-3 and J is TRBJ2-2; no clear D. Between the trimmed V and J ends, which lost 5 bases and 2 bases, there was a span of 9 bases. Germline V gene data show CDR1 as SGHTA and CDR2 as FQGTGA. The CDR3 has 14 amino acids. Here the CDR3 reads CASSQLSNTGELFF. The DNA for the CDR3 is TGTGCCAGCAGCCAACTTTCCAACACCGGGGAGCTGTTTTTT.

The table lists this clone with a few counts. The V and J genes are TRBV3-1 (or the pseudogene TRBV3-2) and TRBJ1-1, with a possible D match to TRBD1 (5 bases). CDR1 LGHDT and CDR2 YNNKEL come from the germline V gene (reference sequence). This CDR3 is built from 13 residues. The germline V and J ends were trimmed by 2 bases and 6 bases, with 10 bases remaining between them. The CDR3 DNA follows: TGTGCCAGCAGCCAACGCTCAGGGCCTGAAGCTTTCTTT. Protein: CASSQRSGPEAFF.

The rearrangement uses TRBV30 and TRBJ1-2; D is unclear. V lost 4 bases and J 0 bases, leaving 6 bases between the germline ends. The CDR3 is 12 residues long. Germline CDR1 GTSNPN, CDR2 SVGIG (reference sequence). The CDR3 region is CAWTVSNYGYTF. For the CDR3, the DNA is TGTGCCTGGACCGTATCTAACTATGGCTACACCTTC. Full variable domain (missing parts from reference TRBV30 and TRBJ1-2): SQTIHQWPATLVQPVGSPLSLECTVEGTSNPNLYWYRQAAGRGLQLLFYSVGIGQISSEVPQNLSASRPQDRQFILSSKKLLLSDSGFYLCAWTVSNYGYTFGSGTRLTVV.

The genes are TRBV5-6 and TRBJ1-2; 7 bases are shared with TRBD1. Germline V gene lookup returns CDR1 SGHDT and CDR2 YYEEEE. The CDR3 has 14 amino acids. J lost 8 bases, V lost 4 bases, and 11 bases had no gene match. The CDR3 DNA reads as TGTGCCAGCAGCCCCCTCAGGGGGATGGGAGGCTACACCTTC. This sequence encodes CASSPLRGMGGYTF.

The chain joins TRBV12-3 or TRBV12-4 to TRBJ2-1; TRBD2 might be the D (6 bases). CDR3 size: 13 residues. V shed 10 bases and J shed 4 bases, with 14 bases lying between them. Here the CDR3 reads CAMRRAGYNEQFF. The DNA for the CDR3 is TGTGCCATGAGGAGGGCCGGGTACAATGAGCAGTTCTTC.

This clone was picked up one time. The V and J genes are TRBV2 and TRBJ1-2; 9 bases align to TRBD1. The CDR3 is 14 amino acids. Germline assignment: CDR1 SNHLY and CDR2 FYNNEI. The V and J ends lost 10 bases and 5 bases, in that order; junction bases with no gene match: 11. As DNA, the CDR3 is TGTGCCATCTCAACCGGGACAGGGTCGTATGGCTACACCTTC. Residues: CAISTGTGSYGYTF. Variable domain in full (rest from reference TRBV2 and TRBJ1-2): EPEVTQTPSHQVTQMGQEVILRCVPISNHLYFYWYRQILGQKVEFLVSFYNNEISEKSEIFDDQFSVERPDGSNFTLKIRSTKLEDSAMYFCAISTGTGSYGYTFGSGTRLTVV.

The chain employs TRBV27 and TRBJ2-2, with a possible D match to TRBD2 (6 bases). The length of the CDR3 is 17 residues. V lost 3 bases and J 3 bases, leaving 17 bases between the germline ends. Germline V gene lookup returns CDR1 MNHEY and CDR2 SMNVEV (reference sequence). CDR3 loop: CASSLISIGSYTGELFF. The CDR3 region has the DNA TGTGCCAGCAGTTTGATATCGATCGGGAGCTACACCGGGGAGCTGTTTTTT.

The gene calls are TRBV5-1 and TRBJ1-1; the match to TRBD1 covers 7 bases. V dropped 4 bases and J dropped 8; count of bases not matched to a gene: 17. The CDR3 sequence is 16 residues long. Germline-derived CDR1 and CDR2 are SGHRS and YFSETQ. The CDR3 coding sequence is TGCGCCAGCAGCCCCGGACAGGAGGGGTCACATCTCGAAGCTTTCTTT. This gives the protein CASSPGQEGSHLEAFF. Full variable domain (rest looked up from reference TRBV5-1 and TRBJ1-1): KAGVTQTPRYLIKTRGQQVTLSCSPISGHRSVSWYQQTPGQGLQFLFEYFSETQRNKGNFPGRFSGRQFSNSRSEMNVSTLELGDSALYLCASSPGQEGSHLEAFFGQGTRLTVV.

This chain links TRBV7-8 with TRBJ2-2; TRBD2 aligns across 9 bases. Germline values: CDR1 SGHVS, CDR2 FQNEAQ. The CDR3 spans 18 residues. The junction had 14 bases not matched to a gene; V was cut back by 3 bases and J by 6 bases. Here the CDR3 DNA reads TGTGCCAGCAGCTTTGGGACTTCCGTAGCGGGAGAGGCCGGGGAGCTGTTTTTT. It is translated as CASSFGTSVAGEAGELFF. Drawing the rest from reference TRBV7-8 and TRBJ2-2, the complete variable domain is GAGVSQSPRYKVAKRGQDVALRCDPISGHVSLFWYQQALGQGPEFLTYFQNEAQLDKSGLPSDRFFAERPEGSVSTLKIQRTQQEDSAVYLCASSFGTSVAGEAGELFFGEGSRLTVL.

V usage is TRBV5-4 and J usage is TRBJ1-5; D unclear. In germline, CDR1 is SGHNT, CDR2 YYREEE (reference sequence). With 0 bases removed from V and 2 bases from J, the gap between germline ends came to 3 bases. The CDR3 contains 13 residues. The CDR3 protein is CASSLAGNQPQHF. CDR3 bases: TGTGCCAGCAGCTTGGCCGGCAATCAGCCCCAGCATTTT. Full variable domain (remainder filled in from reference TRBV5-4 and TRBJ1-5): ETGVTQSPTHLIKTRGQQVTLRCSSQSGHNTVSWYQQALGQGPQFIFQYYREEENGRGNFPPRFSGLQFPNYSSELNVNALELDDSALYLCASSLAGNQPQHFGDGTRLSIL.

The CDR3 DNA reads as TGTGCCAGCAGTCAAAAACCGGGAGATCAAGAGACCCAGTACTTC. Protein: CASSQKPGDQETQYF. The V call is TRBV7-3, the J call TRBJ2-5, with D possibly being TRBD2 (6 bases). Germline loops: CDR1 SGHTA, CDR2 FQGTGA. Between the trimmed V and J ends, which lost 6 bases and 2 bases, there was a span of 16 bases. This CDR3 has 15 amino acids. Using reference TRBV7-3 and TRBJ2-5 for the parts outside the CDR3, the full variable domain is GAGVSQTPSNKVTEKGKYVELRCDPISGHTALYWYRQSLGQGPEFLIYFQGTGAADDSGLPNDRFFAVRPEGSVSTLKIQRTERGDSAVYLCASSQKPGDQETQYFGPGTRLLVL.

The rearrangement links TRBV28 to TRBJ1-1, with 9 nucleotides matching TRBD1. The CDR3 has 12 residues. Germline V lookup: CDR1 MDHEN, CDR2 SYDVKM. V lost 3 bases and J lost 10; bases outside the gene matches: 3. CDR3 loop: CASSLLTGGAFF. In DNA form, the CDR3 reads TGTGCCAGCAGTTTGTTGACAGGGGGAGCTTTCTTT.

This sequence joins TRBV7-9 and TRBJ1-2; 8 nucleotides match TRBD1. CDR3 length equals 13 residues. Germline CDR1 is SEHNR and CDR2 is FQNEAQ (reference sequence). The V gene end was trimmed by 4 bases and the J gene end by 6 bases; junction bases not matched to a gene: 4. CDR3: CASSSDRVNGYTF. The CDR3 DNA sequence: TGTGCCAGCAGCTCGGACAGGGTCAATGGCTACACCTTC.

This rearrangement joins TRBV9 to TRBJ2-2, with 9 nucleotides matching TRBD2. The germline V gene encodes CDR1 SGDLS and CDR2 YYNGEE. The CDR3 runs 17 residues. The V and J ends lost 4 bases and 5 bases, in that order; junction bases with no gene match: 12. The DNA for the CDR3 is TGTGCCAGCAGCCCGACCACGCTAGCGGGATGGACCGGGGAGCTGTTTTTT. Its translation is CASSPTTLAGWTGELFF. Full variable domain (rest looked up from reference TRBV9 and TRBJ2-2): DSGVTQTPKHLITATGQRVTLRCSPRSGDLSVYWYQQSLDQGLQFLIQYYNGEERAKGNILERFSAQQFPDLHSELNLSSLELGDSALYFCASSPTTLAGWTGELFFGEGSRLTVL.

This clone has a handful of counts. The chain joins TRBV29-1 to TRBJ2-3, with TRBD2 identical over 9 bases. CDR1 and CDR2 (germline): SQVTM, ANQGSEA. CDR3 length equals 21 residues. After removal of 1 base from V and 0 bases from J, the junction contained 20 bases not matched to a gene. The CDR3 DNA follows: TGCAGCGTTGAAGGACAGGGTGTTTGGCGGGAGGGCCGTCCGAGCACAGATACGCAGTATTTT. Protein: CSVEGQGVWREGRPSTDTQYF.

The chain has TRBV7-9 and TRBJ1-2; D is unclear. The CDR3 sequence is 14 residues long. V lost 3 bases, J lost 4 bases, and 12 bases lay in between. CDR1 is SEHNR and CDR2 is FQNEAQ in the germline V gene (reference sequence). The CDR3 coding sequence is TGTGCCAGCAGCTTTTCTACAGAATCCTATGGCTACACCTTC. This codes for CASSFSTESYGYTF. Based on the CDR3 plus reference TRBV7-9 and TRBJ1-2, the full variable domain is DTGVSQNPRHKITKRGQNVTFRCDPISEHNRLYWYRQTLGQGPEFLTYFQNEAQLEKSRLLSDRFSAERPKGSFSTLEIQRTEQGDSAMYLCASSFSTESYGYTFGSGTRLTVV.

This chain links TRBV2 with TRBJ2-5, with 14 bases identical to TRBD2. Looked up from germline, CDR1 is SNHLY and CDR2 is FYNNEI. V shed 6 bases and J 5 bases; nucleotides not matched to a gene: 17. CDR3 size: 19 residues. This chain's CDR3 is CASRRTTSGGGPGKETQYF. For the CDR3, the DNA is TGTGCCAGCAGGAGGACGACTAGCGGGGGGGGGCCCGGCAAGGAGACCCAGTACTTC.

The chain recombines TRBV18 with TRBJ2-3; 9 bases agree with TRBD2. Germline loops: CDR1 KGHSH, CDR2 LQKENI. V gave up 5 bases and J gave up 5 bases; unmatched junction bases: 8. CDR3 length equals 15 residues. CDR3 in amino acids: CASSRLAVEKDTQYF. In DNA, the CDR3 is TGTGCCAGCTCAAGACTAGCGGTGGAGAAAGATACGCAGTATTTT.

The rearrangement links TRBV28 to TRBJ1-1, with 9 nucleotides matching TRBD1. The germline V gene has CDR1 MDHEN and CDR2 SYDVKM. Trimming took 2 bases from V and 0 from J; bases not matched to a gene: 4. The CDR3 length is 16 residues. The CDR3 loop reads CASSLPGTGMNTEAFF. CDR3 coding DNA: TGTGCCAGCAGTTTACCTGGGACAGGGATGAACACTGAAGCTTTCTTT.

The V call is TRBV7-2, the J call TRBJ2-3; 11 positions match TRBD2. The V segment lost 5 bases and the J segment 2 bases; nucleotides outside the gene matches: 12. Germline CDR1 SGHTA, CDR2 FQGNSA. The CDR3 is 18 amino acids. The CDR3 loop is CASSATGTSGVITDTQYF. In DNA form, the CDR3 reads TGTGCCAGCAGCGCAACCGGGACTAGCGGAGTTATCACAGATACGCAGTATTTT.

The chain couples TRBV7-9 to TRBJ2-1, with a possible D match to TRBD1 (6 bases). The CDR3 length is 16 residues. V lost 1 base and J lost 0, with 10 bases in between. From germline, CDR1 is SEHNR and CDR2 FQNEAQ (reference sequence). CDR3 nucleotides: TGTGCCAGCAGCTTAGTCTCCAGGGGCTCCTACAATGAGCAGTTCTTC. This codes for CASSLVSRGSYNEQFF. The entire variable domain, with the rest obtained from reference TRBV7-9 and TRBJ2-1, is as follows: DTGVSQNPRHKITKRGQNVTFRCDPISEHNRLYWYRQTLGQGPEFLTYFQNEAQLEKSRLLSDRFSAERPKGSFSTLEIQRTEQGDSAMYLCASSLVSRGSYNEQFFGPGTRLTVL.

The genes are TRBV27 and TRBJ1-5; 11 nucleotides match TRBD1. There are 22 residues in the CDR3. CDR1 MNHEY and CDR2 SMNVEV come from the germline V gene (reference sequence). V was clipped by 6 bases and J by 0 bases; unmatched bases: 22. CDR3 DNA sequence: TGTGCCAGCAGACCCGGACAGGGGGCAAGTCCTGTAAAGTGCCTTAGCAATCAGCCCCAGCATTTT. This codes for CASRPGQGASPVKCLSNQPQHF.

V is TRBV3-1 (or the pseudogene TRBV3-2) and J is TRBJ2-5; a weak D match, TRBD2 (6 bases). The CDR3 totals 15 residues. Germline V lookup: CDR1 LGHDT, CDR2 YNNKEL (reference sequence). V was clipped by 0 bases and J by 5 bases, with 13 bases between them. The CDR3 sequence: CASSQDVGSRETQYF. CDR3 DNA: TGTGCCAGCAGCCAAGACGTCGGGAGTAGGGAGACCCAGTACTTC.

This chain uses TRBV2 with TRBJ1-2, with no clear D. Trimming took off 11 bases at V and 4 bases at J, with 14 bases between the two ends. The CDR3 covers 12 residues. CDR1 is SNHLY and CDR2 is FYNNEI in the germline V gene. The CDR3 DNA is TGTGCCGCCGGACTGGAACCCTATGGCTACACCTTC. Its protein is CAAGLEPYGYTF. Based on the CDR3 plus reference TRBV2 and TRBJ1-2, the full variable domain is EPEVTQTPSHQVTQMGQEVILRCVPISNHLYFYWYRQILGQKVEFLVSFYNNEISEKSEIFDDQFSVERPDGSNFTLKIRSTKLEDSAMYFCAAGLEPYGYTFGSGTRLTVV.

The gene calls are TRBV15 and TRBJ1-2; D might be TRBD1 (6 bases). The CDR3 spans 14 residues. V lost 4 bases, J lost 4 bases, and 13 bases lay in between. The germline CDR1 and CDR2 sequences are LNHNV and YYDKDF (reference sequence). CDR3 protein: CATSTLRGSYGYTF. The CDR3 DNA is TGTGCCACCAGCACCCTCAGGGGATCCTATGGCTACACCTTC. The variable domain in full, completed from reference TRBV15 and TRBJ1-2, reads DAMVIQNPRYQVTQFGKPVTLSCSQTLNHNVMYWYQQKSSQAPKLLFHYYDKDFNNEADTPDNFQSRRPNTSFCFLDIRSPGLGDTAMYLCATSTLRGSYGYTFGSGTRLTVV.